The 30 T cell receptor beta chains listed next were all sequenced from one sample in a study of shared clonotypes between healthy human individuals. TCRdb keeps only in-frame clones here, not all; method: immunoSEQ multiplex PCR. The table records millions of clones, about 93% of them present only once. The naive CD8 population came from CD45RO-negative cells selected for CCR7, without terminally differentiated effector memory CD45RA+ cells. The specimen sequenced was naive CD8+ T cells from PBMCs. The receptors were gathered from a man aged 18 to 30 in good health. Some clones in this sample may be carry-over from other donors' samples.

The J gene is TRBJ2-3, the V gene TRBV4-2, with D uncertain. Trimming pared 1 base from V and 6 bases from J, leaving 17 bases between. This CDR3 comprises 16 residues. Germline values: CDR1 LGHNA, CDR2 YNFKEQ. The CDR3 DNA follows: TGTGCCAGCAGCCAAGCTTCCCTCCCTCCAGAGGATACGCAGTATTTT. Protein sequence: CASSQASLPPEDTQYF.

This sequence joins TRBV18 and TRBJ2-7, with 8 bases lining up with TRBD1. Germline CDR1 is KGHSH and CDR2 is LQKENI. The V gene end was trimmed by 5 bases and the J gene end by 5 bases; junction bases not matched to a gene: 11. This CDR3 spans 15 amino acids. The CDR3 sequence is CASSTSQGVRDEQYF. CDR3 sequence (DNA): TGTGCCAGCTCAACGTCACAGGGGGTTAGGGACGAGCAGTACTTC.

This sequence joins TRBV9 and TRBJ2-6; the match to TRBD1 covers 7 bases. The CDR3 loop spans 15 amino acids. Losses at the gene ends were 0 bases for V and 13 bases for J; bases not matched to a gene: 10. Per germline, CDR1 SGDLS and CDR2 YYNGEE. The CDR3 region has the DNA TGTGCCAGCAGCGTAGCTACCACAGGGGTCAAGGTCCTGACTTTC. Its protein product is CASSVATTGVKVLTF. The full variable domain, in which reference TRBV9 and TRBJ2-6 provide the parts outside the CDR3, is DSGVTQTPKHLITATGQRVTLRCSPRSGDLSVYWYQQSLDQGLQFLIQYYNGEERAKGNILERFSAQQFPDLHSELNLSSLELGDSALYFCASSVATTGVKVLTFGAGSRLTVL.

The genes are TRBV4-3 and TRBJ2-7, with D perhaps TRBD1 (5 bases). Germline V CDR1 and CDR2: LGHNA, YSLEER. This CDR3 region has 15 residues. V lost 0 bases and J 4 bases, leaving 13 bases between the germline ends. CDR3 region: CASSQDFQGRYEQYF. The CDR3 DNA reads TGCGCCAGCAGCCAAGATTTTCAGGGAAGATACGAGCAGTACTTC.

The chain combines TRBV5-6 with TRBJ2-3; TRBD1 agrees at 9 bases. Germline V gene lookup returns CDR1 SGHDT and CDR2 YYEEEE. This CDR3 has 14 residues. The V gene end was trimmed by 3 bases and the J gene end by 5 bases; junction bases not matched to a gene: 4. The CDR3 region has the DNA TGTGCCAGCAGCTGGGGACAGGGAATAGATACGCAGTATTTT. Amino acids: CASSWGQGIDTQYF. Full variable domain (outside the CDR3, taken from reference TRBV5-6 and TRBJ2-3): DAGVTQSPTHLIKTRGQQVTLRCSPKSGHDTVSWYQQALGQGPQFIFQYYEEEERQRGNFPDRFSGHQFPNYSSELNVNALLLGDSALYLCASSWGQGIDTQYFGPGTRLTVL.

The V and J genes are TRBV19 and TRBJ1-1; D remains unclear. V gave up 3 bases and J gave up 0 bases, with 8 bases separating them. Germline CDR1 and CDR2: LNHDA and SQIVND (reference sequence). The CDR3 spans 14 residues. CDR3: CASSISALNTEAFF. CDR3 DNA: TGTGCCAGTAGTATTTCGGCTCTGAACACTGAAGCTTTCTTT.

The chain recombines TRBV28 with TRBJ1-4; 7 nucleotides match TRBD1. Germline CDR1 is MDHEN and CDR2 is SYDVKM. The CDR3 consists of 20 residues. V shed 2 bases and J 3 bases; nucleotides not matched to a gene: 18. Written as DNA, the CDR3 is TGTGCCAGCAGTTTAAGAGGGGGCACAGGGGCGAGGAGAGCTAATGAAAAACTGTTTTTT. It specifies CASSLRGGTGARRANEKLFF.

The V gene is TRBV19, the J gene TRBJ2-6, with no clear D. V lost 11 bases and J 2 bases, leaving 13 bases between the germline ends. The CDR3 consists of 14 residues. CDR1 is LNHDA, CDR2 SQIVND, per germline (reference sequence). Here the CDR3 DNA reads TGTGCCGTCATCTCTGGCACTGGGGCCAACGTCCTGACTTTC. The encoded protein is CAVISGTGANVLTF.

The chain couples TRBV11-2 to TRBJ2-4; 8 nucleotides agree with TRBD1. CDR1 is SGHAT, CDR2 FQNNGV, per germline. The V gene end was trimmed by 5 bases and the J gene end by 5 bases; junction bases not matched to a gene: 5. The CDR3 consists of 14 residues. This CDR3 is CASSPGGLENIQYF. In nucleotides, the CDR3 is TGTGCCAGCAGCCCAGGGGGCCTAGAAAACATTCAGTACTTC.

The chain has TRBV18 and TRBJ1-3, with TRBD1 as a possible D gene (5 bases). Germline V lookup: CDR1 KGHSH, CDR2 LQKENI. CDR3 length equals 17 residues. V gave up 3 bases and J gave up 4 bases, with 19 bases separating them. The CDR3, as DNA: TGTGCCAGCTCACCCATCATCCGGAGAGGGGTAGGAAACACCATATATTTT. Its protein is CASSPIIRRGVGNTIYF.

This CDR3 is CASSQGLSSGANVLTF. CDR3 bases: TGCGCCAGCAGCCAAGGGCTGAGCTCTGGGGCCAACGTCCTGACTTTC. The rearrangement links TRBV4-1 to TRBJ2-6; D ambiguous. CDR3 length: 16 amino acids. The germline V gene encodes CDR1 MGHRA and CDR2 YSYEKL. Between the trimmed V and J ends, which lost 1 base and 0 bases, there was a span of 7 bases.

The CDR3 reads CASSLRDRGRNGYTF. The CDR3, as DNA: TGTGCCAGCAGCTTGAGGGACAGGGGGCGCAATGGCTACACCTTC. The chain has TRBV5-4 and TRBJ1-2; TRBD1 matches at 12 bases. Germline-derived CDR1 and CDR2 are SGHNT and YYREEE (reference sequence). The CDR3 consists of 15 residues. The V segment lost 1 base and the J segment 6 bases; nucleotides outside the gene matches: 4.

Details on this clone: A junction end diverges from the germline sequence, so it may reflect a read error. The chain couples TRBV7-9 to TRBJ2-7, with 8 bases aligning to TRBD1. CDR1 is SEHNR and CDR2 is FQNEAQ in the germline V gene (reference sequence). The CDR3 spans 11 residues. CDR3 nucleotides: TGTGCCAGCAGCCCCGGGACAGGCTGGCACTTC. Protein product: CASSPGTGWHF.

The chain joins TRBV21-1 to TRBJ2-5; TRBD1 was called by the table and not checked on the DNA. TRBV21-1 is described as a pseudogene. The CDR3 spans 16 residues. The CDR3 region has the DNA TGTGCCAGCAGCACCCGGGACAGGAAAGTCTGGGAGACCCAGTACTTC. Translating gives CASSTRDRKVWETQYF.

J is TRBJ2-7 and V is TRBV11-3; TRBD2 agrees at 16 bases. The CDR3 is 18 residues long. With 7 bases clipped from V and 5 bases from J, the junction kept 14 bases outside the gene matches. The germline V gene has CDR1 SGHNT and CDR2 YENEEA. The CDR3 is CASTGGLAGGKVANEQYF. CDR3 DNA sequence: TGTGCCAGCACGGGGGGACTAGCGGGAGGGAAGGTTGCAAACGAGCAGTACTTC.

CDR3 protein: CASELAGAADTQYF. The CDR3 DNA reads as TGTGCTAGTGAATTAGCGGGAGCAGCAGATACGCAGTATTTT. V gene TRBV12-5 combines with J gene TRBJ2-3, with 9 bases lining up with TRBD2. The CDR3 has 14 residues. Germline lookup yields CDR1 LGHNT and CDR2 FRNRAP. J gave up 4 bases and V 7 bases, and 6 bases lay outside the gene matches. The whole variable domain, remainder taken from reference TRBV12-5 and TRBJ2-3, is DARVTQTPRHKVTEMGQEVTMRCQPILGHNTVFWYRQTMMQGLELLAYFRNRAPLDDSGMPKDRFSAEMPDATLATLKIQPSEPRDSAVYFCASELAGAADTQYFGPGTRLTVL.

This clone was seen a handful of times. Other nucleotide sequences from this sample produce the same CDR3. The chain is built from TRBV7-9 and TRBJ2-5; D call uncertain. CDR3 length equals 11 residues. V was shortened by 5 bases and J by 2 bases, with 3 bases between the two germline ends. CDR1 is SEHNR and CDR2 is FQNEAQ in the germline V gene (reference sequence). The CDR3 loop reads CASSLQETQYF. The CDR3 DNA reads TGTGCCAGCAGCCTTCAAGAGACCCAGTACTTC.

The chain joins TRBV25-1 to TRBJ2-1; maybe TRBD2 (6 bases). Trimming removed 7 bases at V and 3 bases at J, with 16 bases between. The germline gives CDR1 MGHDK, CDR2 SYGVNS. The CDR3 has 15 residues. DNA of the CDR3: TGTGCCAGCAAGGGTAACGGGAGTGTCTACAATGAGCAGTTCTTC. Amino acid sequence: CASKGNGSVYNEQFF.

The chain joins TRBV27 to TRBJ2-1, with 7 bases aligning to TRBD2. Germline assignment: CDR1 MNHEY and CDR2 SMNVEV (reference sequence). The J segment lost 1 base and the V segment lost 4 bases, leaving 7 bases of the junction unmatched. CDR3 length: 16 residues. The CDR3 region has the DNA TGTGCCAGCAGTTACTCGGCGGGAGAGTCCTACAATGAGCAGTTCTTC. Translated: CASSYSAGESYNEQFF.

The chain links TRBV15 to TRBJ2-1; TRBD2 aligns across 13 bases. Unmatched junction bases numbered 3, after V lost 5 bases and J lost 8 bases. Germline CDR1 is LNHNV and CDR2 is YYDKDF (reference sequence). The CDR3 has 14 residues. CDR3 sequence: CATSRTSGSYEQFF. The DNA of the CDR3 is TGTGCCACCAGCCGGACTAGCGGGAGTTATGAGCAGTTCTTC. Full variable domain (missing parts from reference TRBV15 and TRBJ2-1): DAMVIQNPRYQVTQFGKPVTLSCSQTLNHNVMYWYQQKSSQAPKLLFHYYDKDFNNEADTPDNFQSRRPNTSFCFLDIRSPGLGDTAMYLCATSRTSGSYEQFFGPGTRLTVL.

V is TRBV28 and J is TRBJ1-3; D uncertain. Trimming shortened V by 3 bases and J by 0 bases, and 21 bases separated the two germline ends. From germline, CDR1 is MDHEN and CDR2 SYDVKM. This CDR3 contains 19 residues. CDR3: CASSLGLQRTYTSGNTIYF. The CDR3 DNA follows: TGTGCCAGCAGTTTGGGATTACAGAGGACCTACACCTCTGGAAACACCATATATTTT.

The CDR3 is CASSSPLSRVLTEAFF. The CDR3 DNA reads TGTGCCAGCAGTTCCCCCCTCTCCCGGGTCCTCACTGAAGCTTTCTTT. The chain has TRBV28 and TRBJ1-1; unclear D gene. V lost 4 bases and J lost 4, with 19 bases in between. This CDR3 is 16 amino acids long. Germline CDR1 and CDR2: MDHEN and SYDVKM.

Here the CDR3 DNA reads TGTGCCAGCAGCGTAGCTACATTGGGGCGGCCGAACACCGGGGAGCTGTTTTTT. The encoded protein is CASSVATLGRPNTGELFF. The chain couples TRBV9 to TRBJ2-2; possible D gene TRBD1, 5 bases. From germline, CDR1 is SGDLS and CDR2 YYNGEE. CDR3 length equals 18 residues. The V gene lost 0 bases and the J gene lost 0 bases, with 15 bases spanning the gap.

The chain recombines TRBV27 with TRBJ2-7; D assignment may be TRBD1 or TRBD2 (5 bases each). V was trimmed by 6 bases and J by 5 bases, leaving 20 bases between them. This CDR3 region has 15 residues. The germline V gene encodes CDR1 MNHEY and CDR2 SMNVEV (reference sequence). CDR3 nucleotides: TGTGCCAGCAGGACAGCAACGGGACGCCAGGACGAGCAGTACTTC. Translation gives CASRTATGRQDEQYF.

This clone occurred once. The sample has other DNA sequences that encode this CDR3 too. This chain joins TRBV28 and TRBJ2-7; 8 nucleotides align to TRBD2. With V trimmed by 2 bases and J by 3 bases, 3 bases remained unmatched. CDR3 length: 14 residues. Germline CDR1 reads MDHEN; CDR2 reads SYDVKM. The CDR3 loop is CASSLAGGDYEQYF. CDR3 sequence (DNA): TGTGCCAGCAGTTTAGCGGGGGGAGACTACGAGCAGTACTTC.

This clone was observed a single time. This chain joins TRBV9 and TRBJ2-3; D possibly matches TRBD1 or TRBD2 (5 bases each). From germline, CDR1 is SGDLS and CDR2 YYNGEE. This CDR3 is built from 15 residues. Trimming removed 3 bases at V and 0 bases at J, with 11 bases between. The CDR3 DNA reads TGTGCCAGCAGCGCCGGGACGCTCAGCACAGATACGCAGTATTTT. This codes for CASSAGTLSTDTQYF.

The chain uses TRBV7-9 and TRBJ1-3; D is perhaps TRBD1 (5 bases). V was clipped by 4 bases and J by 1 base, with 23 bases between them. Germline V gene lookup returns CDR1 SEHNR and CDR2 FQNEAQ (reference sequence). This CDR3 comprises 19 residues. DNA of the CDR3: TGTGCCAGCAGCTCCTACTTTGCGGGGGGGACGCAGTCTGGAAACACCATATATTTT. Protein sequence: CASSSYFAGGTQSGNTIYF.

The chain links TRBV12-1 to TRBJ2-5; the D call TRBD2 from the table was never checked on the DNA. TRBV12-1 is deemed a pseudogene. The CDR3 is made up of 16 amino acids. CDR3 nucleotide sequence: TGTGCCAGCAGCTTTTCCGAGGGAGGATCTGTGGAGACCCAGTACTTC. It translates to CASSFSEGGSVETQYF.

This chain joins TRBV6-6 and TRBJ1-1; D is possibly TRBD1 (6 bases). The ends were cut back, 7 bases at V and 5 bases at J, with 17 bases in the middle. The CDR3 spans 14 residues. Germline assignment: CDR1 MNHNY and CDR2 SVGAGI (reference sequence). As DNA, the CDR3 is TGTGCCAGCAAACCCTTGACAGGCTGGACTGAAGCTTTCTTT. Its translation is CASKPLTGWTEAFF.

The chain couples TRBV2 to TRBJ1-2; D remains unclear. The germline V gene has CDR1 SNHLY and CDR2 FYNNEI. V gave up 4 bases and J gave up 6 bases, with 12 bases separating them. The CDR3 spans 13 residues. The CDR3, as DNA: TGTGCCAGCAGTGTTGGGAGTGCAGATGGCTACACCTTC. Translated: CASSVGSADGYTF.